This TCR beta chain was sequenced for a study of T cells in Graves' hyperthyroidism and ophthalmopathy. Findings of the study overall: Blood also carried most thyroid clonotypes expanded above 0.001. Classification by a 13 V-J model distinguished ophthalmopathy from stable hyperthyroidism.

Amplification yielded TCR beta CDR3 regions, with RNA transcripts as the source. A first-round RT-PCR of the TCR CDR3 used the HTBI primer set. A single record per CDR3 protein comes from TCRdb applying MiXCR to the multiplex PCR reads. The table lists more than 350,000 distinct CDR3 sequences, about 15% of them singletons. As to this clonotype: Its antigen remains unidentified.

At least 3 on the Clinical Activity Score was recorded for ophthalmopathy patients, who also had NOSPECS grade at least 4 and duration under 3 months. The sequencing input was blood. The origin of this receptor is a woman aged 55-75 years with Graves' ophthalmopathy.

This chain's CDR3 is CASSVGHPRAEAFF. The CDR3 nucleotides are TGTGCCAGCAGCGTAGGTCACCCCAGAGCTGAAGCTTTCTTT. V and J are TRBV9 and TRBJ1-1, with no clear D. This CDR3 spans 14 amino acids. Germline CDR1 SGDLS, CDR2 YYNGEE. V was shortened by 0 bases and J by 6 bases, with 12 bases between the two germline ends.